A selection of T cell receptor beta chains follows, all from one sample in a study of T cells in Graves' hyperthyroidism and ophthalmopathy. TCRdb processed the multiplex PCR reads anew with MiXCR; each CDR3 protein has one entry. Of 360,000 or so distinct CDR3 sequences in the sample, roughly 19% were seen once. Sequencing used blood. The receptor source for this set is a woman under 30 with Graves' hyperthyroidism. Both conserved end residues are part of each CDR3. Fields, in order: D gene, J gene, clone size, V gene, CDR3 length, CDR3 protein, CDR3 DNA. The D gene is left open where the match is weak. Rows may omit the clone size; those that give it use once, few, many or a size class.

D: .; J: TRBJ2-5; size: many; V: TRBV20-1; length: 13; CDR3: CSASPQGGETQYF; DNA: TGCAGTGCTAGCCCCCAGGGCGGGGAGACCCAGTACTTC
D: .; J: TRBJ2-2; size: many; V: TRBV2; length: 13; CDR3: CASTLATAGELFF; DNA: TGTGCCAGCACTCTTGCAACAGCCGGGGAGCTGTTTTTT
D: .; J: TRBJ1-2; size: many; V: TRBV12-3/TRBV12-4; length: 16; CDR3: CASSLVLVGGNYGYTF; DNA: TGTGCCAGCAGTTTAGTTTTGGTGGGAGGTAACTATGGCTACACCTTC
D: .; J: TRBJ2-7; size: .; V: TRBV6-1; length: 14; CDR3: CASSLQGSGGEQYF; DNA: TGTGCCAGCAGCCTCCAGGGTTCCGGCGGCGAGCAGTACTTC
D: TRBD2; J: TRBJ2-7; size: many; V: TRBV7-9; length: 15; CDR3: CASSAGLAGTYEQYF; DNA: TGTGCCAGCAGCGCGGGACTAGCGGGGACCTACGAGCAGTACTTC
D: .; J: TRBJ1-1; size: many; V: TRBV6-1; length: 13; CDR3: CASRTRSGTEAFF; DNA: TGTGCCAGCAGGACCAGGAGCGGCACTGAAGCTTTCTTT
D: .; J: TRBJ1-3; size: few; V: TRBV7-8; length: 16; CDR3: CASSLVLGGPGNTIYF; DNA: TGTGCCAGCAGCTTAGTTTTAGGGGGGCCGGGAAACACCATATATTTT
D: TRBD1; J: TRBJ1-2; size: many; V: TRBV12-5; length: 16; CDR3: CASGLRDRGRNYGYTF; DNA: TGTGCTAGTGGTTTGAGAGACAGGGGGCGAAACTATGGCTACACCTTC
D: .; J: TRBJ2-7; size: many; V: TRBV13; length: 15; CDR3: CASSQSGISSYEQYF; DNA: TGTGCCAGCAGCCAGTCAGGGATTAGCTCCTACGAGCAGTACTTC
D: .; J: TRBJ2-7; size: many; V: TRBV2; length: 15; CDR3: CASSAGTYSPSEQYF; DNA: TGTGCCAGCAGCGCTGGGACTTATTCTCCCTCCGAGCAGTACTTC
D: .; J: TRBJ1-1; size: .; V: TRBV11-2; length: 17; CDR3: CASSFPILSVADTEAFF; DNA: TGTGCCAGCAGCTTCCCAATCTTGTCGGTGGCGGACACTGAAGCTTTCTTT
D: .; J: TRBJ1-3; size: .; V: TRBV3-1; length: 15; CDR3: CASSRGGTSGNTIYF; DNA: TGTGCCAGCAGCCGAGGGGGGACCTCTGGAAACACCATATATTTT
D: TRBD1; J: TRBJ1-1; size: few; V: TRBV4-1; length: 16; CDR3: CASSHVQGEGNTEAFF; DNA: TGCGCCAGCAGCCATGTACAGGGGGAGGGGAACACTGAAGCTTTCTTT
D: .; J: TRBJ1-1; size: many; V: TRBV27; length: 15; CDR3: CASRRQAPLNTEAFF; DNA: TGTGCCAGCAGAAGACAGGCCCCATTGAACACTGAAGCTTTCTTT
D: .; J: TRBJ2-6; size: many; V: TRBV15; length: 21; CDR3: CATSRDKGRGHLPSGANVLTF; DNA: TGTGCCACCAGCAGAGATAAGGGCAGGGGACACTTGCCCTCTGGGGCCAACGTCCTGACTTTC
D: TRBD1; J: TRBJ2-7; size: .; V: TRBV12-3/TRBV12-4; length: 15; CDR3: CASSPSPGGVYEQYF; DNA: TGTGCCAGCAGCCCATCCCCAGGGGGTGTGTACGAGCAGTACTTC
D: TRBD2; J: TRBJ2-7; size: .; V: TRBV3-1; length: 13; CDR3: CASSRGGSYEQYF; DNA: TGTGCCAGCAGCCGCGGGGGTTCCTACGAGCAGTACTTC
D: TRBD2; J: TRBJ2-7; size: many; V: TRBV5-1; length: 16; CDR3: CASSPPTSGGADEQYF; DNA: TGCGCCAGCAGCCCTCCGACTAGCGGGGGGGCGGACGAGCAGTACTTC
D: TRBD1; J: TRBJ1-1; size: many; V: TRBV12-3/TRBV12-4; length: 14; CDR3: CASSTGQENTEAFF; DNA: TGTGCCAGCAGCACCGGACAGGAGAACACTGAAGCTTTCTTT
D: .; J: TRBJ2-7; size: many; V: TRBV11-2; length: 16; CDR3: CASSLGIVTSSYEQYF; DNA: TGTGCCAGCAGCTTAGGGATAGTCACTTCCTCCTACGAGCAGTACTTC
D: .; J: TRBJ2-5; size: .; V: TRBV6-5; length: 15; CDR3: CASSYGGTAQETQYF; DNA: TGTGCCAGCAGTTACGGAGGGACAGCTCAAGAGACCCAGTACTTC
D: .; J: TRBJ1-3; size: few; V: TRBV27; length: 18; CDR3: CASSSRQGAAFSGNTIYF; DNA: TGTGCCAGCAGTTCGAGGCAGGGAGCGGCGTTCTCTGGAAACACCATATATTTT
D: .; J: TRBJ1-2; size: .; V: TRBV4-1; length: 15; CDR3: CASSQAPSTNYGYTF; DNA: TGCGCCAGCAGCCAGGCGCCTAGCACTAACTATGGCTACACCTTC
D: .; J: TRBJ1-1; size: many; V: TRBV18; length: 13; CDR3: CASSAEPRTEAFF; DNA: TGTGCCAGCTCAGCTGAACCGCGCACTGAAGCTTTCTTT
D: .; J: TRBJ1-5; size: .; V: TRBV29-1; length: 12; CDR3: CSVGEQGHPQHF; DNA: TGCAGCGTAGGGGAACAGGGACATCCCCAGCATTTT
D: .; J: TRBJ2-5; size: few; V: TRBV18; length: 16; CDR3: CASSRPGDRGRKTQYF; DNA: TGTGCCAGCTCTCGACCGGGGGACCGGGGAAGAAAGACCCAGTACTTC
D: TRBD2; J: TRBJ2-7; size: .; V: TRBV27; length: 15; CDR3: CASSLAGHRLHEQYF; DNA: TGTGCCAGCAGTCTAGCGGGACATAGGTTACACGAGCAGTACTTC
D: TRBD1; J: TRBJ1-1; size: many; V: TRBV15; length: 15; CDR3: CATSRDQGANTEAFF; DNA: TGTGCCACCAGCAGAGATCAGGGGGCCAACACTGAAGCTTTCTTT
D: TRBD1; J: TRBJ2-5; size: many; V: TRBV5-1; length: 16; CDR3: CASSSLRQGVRMTQYF; DNA: TGCGCCAGCAGCTCCCTAAGACAGGGTGTCAGGATGACCCAGTACTTC
D: .; J: TRBJ1-6; size: few; V: TRBV10-3; length: 14; CDR3: CAIGGQKYNSPLHF; DNA: TGTGCCATAGGTGGACAGAAATATAATTCACCCCTCCACTTT
D: .; J: TRBJ2-7; size: many; V: TRBV5-6; length: 13; CDR3: CASSQSRVGEQYF; DNA: TGTGCCAGCAGCCAGAGCAGGGTCGGCGAGCAGTACTTC
D: TRBD1; J: TRBJ2-5; size: .; V: TRBV24-1; length: 14; CDR3: CATSGTGGVETQYF; DNA: TGTGCCACCAGTGGAACAGGGGGCGTAGAGACTCAGTACTTC
D: TRBD1; J: TRBJ1-6; size: many; V: TRBV6-2/TRBV6-3; length: 18; CDR3: CASSLGQDAESKNSPLHF; DNA: TGTGCCAGCAGTCTGGGACAGGACGCGGAGTCAAAGAATTCACCCCTCCACTTT
D: TRBD1; J: TRBJ2-5; size: many; V: TRBV18; length: 15; CDR3: CASSPGQGAWETQYF; DNA: TGTGCCAGCTCACCGGGACAGGGGGCGTGGGAGACCCAGTACTTC
D: .; J: TRBJ1-2; size: many; V: TRBV13; length: 15; CDR3: CASSHAGGPNYGYTF; DNA: TGTGCCAGCAGCCACGCGGGGGGACCCAACTATGGCTACACCTTC
D: TRBD1; J: TRBJ2-2; size: .; V: TRBV11-3; length: 14; CDR3: CASSYRGRTGELFF; DNA: TGTGCCAGCAGTTATAGGGGGCGCACCGGGGAGCTGTTTTTT
D: .; J: TRBJ2-2; size: .; V: TRBV30; length: 15; CDR3: CAWRLRSRDTGELFF; DNA: TGTGCCTGGAGATTAAGGTCAAGGGACACCGGGGAGCTGTTTTTT
D: .; J: TRBJ1-5; size: many; V: TRBV5-1; length: 15; CDR3: CASSRTGGDNQPQHF; DNA: TGCGCCAGCAGCCGGACGGGGGGCGACAATCAGCCCCAGCATTTT
D: .; J: TRBJ2-7; size: many; V: TRBV5-1; length: 15; CDR3: CASSPPGLEDYEQYF; DNA: TGCGCCAGCAGCCCACCGGGACTCGAAGATTACGAGCAGTACTTC
D: .; J: TRBJ1-3; size: many; V: TRBV7-6; length: 16; CDR3: CASSLAPVSSGNTIYF; DNA: TGTGCCAGCAGCTTAGCGCCGGTTAGCTCTGGAAACACCATATATTTT
D: .; J: TRBJ2-2; size: .; V: TRBV12-3/TRBV12-4; length: 15; CDR3: CASSFRGENTGELFF; DNA: TGTGCCAGCAGTTTCAGGGGGGAGAACACCGGGGAGCTGTTTTTT